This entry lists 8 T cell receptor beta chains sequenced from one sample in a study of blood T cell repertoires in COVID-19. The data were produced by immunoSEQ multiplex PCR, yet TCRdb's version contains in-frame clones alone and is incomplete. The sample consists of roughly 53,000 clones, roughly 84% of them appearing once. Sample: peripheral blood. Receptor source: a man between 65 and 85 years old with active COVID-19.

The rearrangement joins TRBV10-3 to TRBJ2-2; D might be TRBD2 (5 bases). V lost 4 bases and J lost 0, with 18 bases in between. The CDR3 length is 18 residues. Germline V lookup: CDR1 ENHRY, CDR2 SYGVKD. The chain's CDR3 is CAISGEILRSSNTGELFF. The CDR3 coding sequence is TGTGCCATCAGTGGGGAGATATTAAGATCCTCGAACACCGGGGAGCTGTTTTTT.

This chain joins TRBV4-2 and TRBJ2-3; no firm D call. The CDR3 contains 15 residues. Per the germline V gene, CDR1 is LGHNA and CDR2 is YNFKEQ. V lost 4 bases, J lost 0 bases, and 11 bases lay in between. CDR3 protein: CASSRELSSTDTQYF. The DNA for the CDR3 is TGTGCCAGCAGCCGAGAACTGAGTAGCACAGATACGCAGTATTTT.

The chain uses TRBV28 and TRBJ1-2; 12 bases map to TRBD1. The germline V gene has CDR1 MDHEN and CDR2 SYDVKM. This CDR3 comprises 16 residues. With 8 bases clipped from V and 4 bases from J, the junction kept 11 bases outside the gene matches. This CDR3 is CASRETGTGGGYGYTF. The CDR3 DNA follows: TGTGCCAGCCGAGAGACCGGGACAGGGGGCGGCTATGGCTACACCTTC.

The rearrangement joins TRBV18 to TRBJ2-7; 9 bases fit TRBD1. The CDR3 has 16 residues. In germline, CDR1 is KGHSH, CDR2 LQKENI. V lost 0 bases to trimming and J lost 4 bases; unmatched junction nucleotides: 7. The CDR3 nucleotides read TGTGCCAGCTCACCACCGTTGGGACAGGGAGGATACGAGCAGTACTTC. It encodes CASSPPLGQGGYEQYF.

CDR3: CASSSRDLGNSPLHF. CDR3 in DNA: TGTGCCAGCAGTTCCCGGGACTTGGGGAATTCACCCCTCCACTTT. The genes are TRBV27 and TRBJ1-6, with D perhaps TRBD1 (5 bases). Trimming took 4 bases from V and 7 from J, leaving 14 bases between them. Germline V gives CDR1 MNHEY, CDR2 SMNVEV (reference sequence). CDR3 length equals 15 residues.

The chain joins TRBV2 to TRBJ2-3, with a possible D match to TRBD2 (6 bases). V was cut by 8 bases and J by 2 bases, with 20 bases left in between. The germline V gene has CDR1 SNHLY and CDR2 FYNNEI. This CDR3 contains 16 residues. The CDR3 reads CASRPGRRGPTDTQYF. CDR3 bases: TGTGCCAGCCGCCCGGGACGGAGGGGACCCACAGATACGCAGTATTTT.

CDR3 in DNA: TGTGCCAGATCCATTCGTCAGGGGAATCAGCCCCAGCATTTT. It is translated as CARSIRQGNQPQHF. The chain couples TRBV5-3 to TRBJ1-5; the D gene is possibly TRBD1 (6 bases). TRBV5-3 is an open reading frame whose function is uncertain. The CDR3 covers 14 residues. Trimming shortened V by 7 bases and J by 4 bases, and 15 bases separated the two germline ends.

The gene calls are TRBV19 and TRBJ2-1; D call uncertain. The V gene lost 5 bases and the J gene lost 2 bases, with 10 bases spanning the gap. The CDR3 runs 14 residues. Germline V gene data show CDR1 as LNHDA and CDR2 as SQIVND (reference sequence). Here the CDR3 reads CASSPGLPYNEQFF. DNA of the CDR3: TGTGCCAGTAGTCCCGGTTTGCCCTACAATGAGCAGTTCTTC.